This T cell receptor beta chain appears in the sequencing data of a study of T cells in localized non-small cell lung cancer. Findings and limits, study-wide: Adjacent lung was found to contain a median approximately 60 of the top 100 tumor clones. Analysis by sequencing included only one tumor region, so heterogeneity remains possible. Greater blood T cell density accompanied longer overall survival. Of the tissues analyzed, uninvolved adjacent lung showed maximal T cell clonality, greater than tumor.

Comment on this clone: The antigen is unknown.

V lost 0 bases, J lost 6 bases, and 14 bases lay in between. This CDR3 is 15 amino acids long. Germline loops: CDR1 MNHNY, CDR2 SVGAGI (reference sequence). Generated by immunoSEQ multiplex PCR, the TCRdb table keeps only in-frame clones and is missing some. The sample shows tens of thousands of clones, about 88% of them seen only once. This chain links TRBV6-6 with TRBJ1-1; D not resolved. The material was peripheral blood, obtained before any cancer treatment. The receptor comes from a male donor aged 60 or over with stage I lung adenocarcinoma. The CDR3 reads CASSYSPHGESEAFF. The CDR3 DNA sequence: TGTGCCAGCAGTTACTCGCCTCATGGGGAATCTGAAGCTTTCTTT.